Following are 4 T cell receptor beta chains from one sample sequenced in a study of control samples from healthy donors and cancer patients. The repertoire was sequenced with immunoSEQ multiplex PCR; TCRdb's copy has only in-frame clones and lacks some. The sample contains some 100,000 clones, roughly 93% of which appear only once. The sample consisted of blood. These receptors were obtained from a young man in good health.

J is TRBJ2-1 and V is TRBV5-6, with D hard to call. Germline CDR1 and CDR2: SGHDT and YYEEEE. This CDR3 is 17 amino acids long. V gave up 1 base and J gave up 2 bases, with 16 bases separating them. The CDR3 DNA reads TGTGCCAGCAGCTTGAAGGTTGAGGTTCGTCCCTACAATGAGCAGTTCTTC. It specifies CASSLKVEVRPYNEQFF.

V is TRBV7-9 and J is TRBJ2-5; 13 bases align to TRBD2. CDR3 length: 17 residues. V shed 7 bases, J shed 2 bases, and the junction held 10 bases outside the gene matches. CDR1 and CDR2 from the germline V gene are SEHNR and FQNEAQ (reference sequence). CDR3 bases: TGTGCCAGCAACCAAAGACTAGCGGGGGGACCTCAAGAGACCCAGTACTTC. Translated, it gives CASNQRLAGGPQETQYF.

DNA of the CDR3: TGTGCCAGCAGCTTAAACGGAGAGCAGTTCTTC. The encoded protein is CASSLNGEQFF. The V gene is TRBV7-8, the J gene TRBJ2-1, with unresolved D. The CDR3 contains 11 residues. The germline gives CDR1 SGHVS, CDR2 FQNEAQ. The V end was cut by 2 bases, the J end by 10 bases, with 6 bases between.

The chain has TRBV30 and TRBJ1-6; tentatively, D is TRBD1 (5 bases). Germline lookup yields CDR1 GTSNPN and CDR2 SVGIG (reference sequence). The CDR3 extends over 14 amino acids. V lost 0 bases to trimming and J lost 8 bases, with 11 bases between them. The CDR3 is CAWSVAGSYSPLHF. The CDR3 DNA reads as TGTGCCTGGAGTGTAGCAGGGTCGTATTCACCCCTCCACTTT.